A selection of T cell receptor beta chains follows, all from one sample in a study of early T cells in non-severe SARS-CoV-2 infection. In TCRdb, the 5' RACE reads were re-called with MiXCR into one record per CDR3 protein. This table holds about 43,000 distinct CDR3 sequences, approximately 11% found once. The sample comprised whole blood. The receptors here all came from an adult who was a healthcare worker with PCR-confirmed SARS-CoV-2 infection or an uninfected control (not recorded which). Each CDR3 is given without its conserved first and last residue. The D gene is left open where the match is weak.

V gene: TRBV4-1; D gene: -; CDR3 protein: ASSQTPGQIYEQY
V gene: TRBV12-3/TRBV12-4; D gene: -; CDR3 protein: ASSSQGLATNEKLF
V gene: TRBV10-3; D gene: TRBD1; CDR3 protein: AISDGQAATPEAF
V gene: TRBV5-5; D gene: -; CDR3 protein: ASSRSTSGGNEQY
V gene: TRBV6-5; D gene: -; CDR3 protein: ASSYPRETQY
V gene: TRBV12-5; D gene: -; CDR3 protein: ASGRPGQPQH
V gene: TRBV21-1; D gene: -; CDR3 protein: ASSKAGTKTHNSPLH
V gene: TRBV7-3; D gene: -; CDR3 protein: ASSLEHRAGTEAF
V gene: TRBV25-1; D gene: -; CDR3 protein: ASRTGLTTNEKLF
V gene: TRBV19; D gene: TRBD1; CDR3 protein: ASSSRDRGLFIGTEAF
V gene: TRBV4-2; D gene: -; CDR3 protein: ASSQVGTQY
V gene: TRBV29-1; D gene: -; CDR3 protein: SVSVREKLF
V gene: TRBV29-1; D gene: TRBD1; CDR3 protein: SYLRDSETQY
V gene: TRBV6-6; D gene: -; CDR3 protein: ASSYSSEGNQPQH
V gene: TRBV5-1; D gene: -; CDR3 protein: ASRYTGEDEQY
V gene: TRBV27; D gene: -; CDR3 protein: ASSFPSTSTDTQY
V gene: TRBV29-1; D gene: -; CDR3 protein: SVGGDTEAF
V gene: TRBV13; D gene: TRBD1; CDR3 protein: ASSTMTGTGGNTIY
V gene: TRBV5-6; D gene: TRBD1; CDR3 protein: ASSLAPGQGRQNQPQH
V gene: TRBV4-3; D gene: -; CDR3 protein: ASSSQANTGELF
V gene: TRBV18; D gene: TRBD1; CDR3 protein: ASSPGQGGEKLF
V gene: TRBV7-2; D gene: -; CDR3 protein: ASSLNRGGRGTDTQY
V gene: TRBV12-3/TRBV12-4; D gene: -; CDR3 protein: ASSLPGLGSSYEQY
V gene: TRBV5-4; D gene: -; CDR3 protein: ASSFRGSNTGELF
V gene: TRBV6-6; D gene: -; CDR3 protein: ASSYLSHRGGVYEQY
V gene: TRBV7-2; D gene: -; CDR3 protein: ASSYSFPVNTEAF
V gene: TRBV9; D gene: TRBD1; CDR3 protein: ASSHSLLDRGTAGELF
V gene: TRBV4-1; D gene: -; CDR3 protein: ASSQVAGRGNNEQF
V gene: TRBV12-3/TRBV12-4; D gene: -; CDR3 protein: ASSPTRQGNSPLH
V gene: TRBV15; D gene: -; CDR3 protein: ATSRYREGEQY